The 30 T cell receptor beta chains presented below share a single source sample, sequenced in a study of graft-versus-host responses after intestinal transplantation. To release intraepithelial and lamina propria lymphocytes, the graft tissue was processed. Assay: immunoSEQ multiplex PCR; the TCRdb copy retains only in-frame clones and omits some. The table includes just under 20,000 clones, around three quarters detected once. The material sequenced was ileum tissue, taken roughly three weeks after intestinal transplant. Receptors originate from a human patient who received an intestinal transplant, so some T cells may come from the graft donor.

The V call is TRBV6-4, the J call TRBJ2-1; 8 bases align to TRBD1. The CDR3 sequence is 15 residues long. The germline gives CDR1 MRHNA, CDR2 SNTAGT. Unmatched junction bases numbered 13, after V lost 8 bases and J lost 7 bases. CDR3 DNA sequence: TGTGCCAGCTCGCGCGCTCAGGGGGCGGGTAATGAGCAGTTCTTC. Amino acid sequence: CASSRAQGAGNEQFF.

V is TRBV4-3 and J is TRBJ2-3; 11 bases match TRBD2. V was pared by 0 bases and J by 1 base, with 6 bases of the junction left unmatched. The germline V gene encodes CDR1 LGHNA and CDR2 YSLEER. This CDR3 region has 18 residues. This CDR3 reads CASSQDPPLAGGTDTQYF. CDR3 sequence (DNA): TGCGCCAGCAGCCAAGATCCCCCACTAGCGGGGGGCACAGATACGCAGTATTTT.

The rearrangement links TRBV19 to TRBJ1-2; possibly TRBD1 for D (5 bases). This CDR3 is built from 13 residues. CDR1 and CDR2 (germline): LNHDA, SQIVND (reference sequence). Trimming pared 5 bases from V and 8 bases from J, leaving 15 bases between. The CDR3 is CASSPQDNKGYTF. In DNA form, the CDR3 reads TGTGCCAGTAGTCCCCAGGACAATAAGGGCTACACCTTC.

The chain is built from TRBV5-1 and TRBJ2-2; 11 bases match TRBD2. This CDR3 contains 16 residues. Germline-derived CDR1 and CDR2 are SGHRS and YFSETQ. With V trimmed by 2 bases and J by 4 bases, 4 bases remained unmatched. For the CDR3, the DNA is TGCGCCAGCAGCTTCTTTAGCGGGGGGGCCACCGGGGAGCTGTTTTTT. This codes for CASSFFSGGATGELFF.

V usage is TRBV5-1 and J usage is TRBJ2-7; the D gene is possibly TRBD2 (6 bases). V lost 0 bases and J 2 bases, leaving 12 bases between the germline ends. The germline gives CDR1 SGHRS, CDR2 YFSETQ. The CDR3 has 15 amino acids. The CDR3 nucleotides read TGCGCCAGCAGCTTGGGTGGGGGGAACGCCTACGAGCAGTACTTC. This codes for CASSLGGGNAYEQYF.

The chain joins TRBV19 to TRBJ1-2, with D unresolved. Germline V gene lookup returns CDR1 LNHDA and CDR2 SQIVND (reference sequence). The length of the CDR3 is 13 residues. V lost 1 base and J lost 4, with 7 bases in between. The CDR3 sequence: CASSIAGSYGYTF. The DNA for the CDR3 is TGTGCCAGTAGTATAGCAGGATCCTATGGCTACACCTTC.

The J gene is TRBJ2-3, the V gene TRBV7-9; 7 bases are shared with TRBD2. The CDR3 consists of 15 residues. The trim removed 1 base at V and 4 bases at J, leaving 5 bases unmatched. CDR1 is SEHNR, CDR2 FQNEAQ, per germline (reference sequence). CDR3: CASSLGLAGPDTQYF. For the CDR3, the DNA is TGTGCCAGCAGCTTAGGACTAGCTGGGCCAGATACGCAGTATTTT.

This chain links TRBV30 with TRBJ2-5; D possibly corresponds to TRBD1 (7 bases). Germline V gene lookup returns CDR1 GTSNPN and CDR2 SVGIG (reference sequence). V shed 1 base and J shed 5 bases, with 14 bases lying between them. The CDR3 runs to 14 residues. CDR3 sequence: CAWSAEAGGETQYF. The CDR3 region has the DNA TGTGCCTGGAGTGCCGAGGCAGGGGGGGAGACCCAGTACTTC.

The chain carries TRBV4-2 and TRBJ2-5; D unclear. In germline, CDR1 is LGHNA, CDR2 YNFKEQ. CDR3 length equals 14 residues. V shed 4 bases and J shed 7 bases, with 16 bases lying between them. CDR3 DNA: TGTGCCAGCAGCCCGACCCCTGGAGCCAGGACCCAGTACTTC. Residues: CASSPTPGARTQYF.

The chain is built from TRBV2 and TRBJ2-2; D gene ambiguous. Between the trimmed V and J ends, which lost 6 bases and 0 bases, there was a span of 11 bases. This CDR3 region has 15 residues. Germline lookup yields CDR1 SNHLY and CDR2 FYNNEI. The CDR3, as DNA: TGTGCCAGCAGCATCTCGACAACGAACACCGGGGAGCTGTTTTTT. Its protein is CASSISTTNTGELFF.

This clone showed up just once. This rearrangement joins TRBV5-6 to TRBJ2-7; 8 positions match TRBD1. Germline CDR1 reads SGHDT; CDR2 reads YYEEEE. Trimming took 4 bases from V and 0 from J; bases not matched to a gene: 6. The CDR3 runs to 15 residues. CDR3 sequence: CASSLTGQVSYEQYF. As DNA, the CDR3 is TGTGCCAGCAGCCTCACGGGACAGGTCTCCTACGAGCAGTACTTC.

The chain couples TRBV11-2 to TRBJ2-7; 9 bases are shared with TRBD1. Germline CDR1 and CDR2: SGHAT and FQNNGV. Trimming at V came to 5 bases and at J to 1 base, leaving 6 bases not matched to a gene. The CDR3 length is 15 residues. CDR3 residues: CASSPGTGWSYEQYF. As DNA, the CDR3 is TGTGCCAGCAGCCCGGGGACAGGGTGGTCCTACGAGCAGTACTTC.

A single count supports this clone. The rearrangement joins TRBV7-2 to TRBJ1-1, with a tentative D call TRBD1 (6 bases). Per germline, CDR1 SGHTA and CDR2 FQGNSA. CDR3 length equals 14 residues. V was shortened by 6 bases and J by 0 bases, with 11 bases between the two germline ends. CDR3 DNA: TGTGCCAGCAGTCCAGGGGTCATGAACACTGAAGCTTTCTTT. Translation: CASSPGVMNTEAFF.

The CDR3 sequence is CASSASGSPLYNEQFF. The DNA for the CDR3 is TGTGCCAGCAGCGCTAGCGGGAGTCCCCTGTACAATGAGCAGTTCTTC. This chain links TRBV9 with TRBJ2-1, with 10 positions matching TRBD2. The CDR3 contains 16 residues. Germline lookup yields CDR1 SGDLS and CDR2 YYNGEE. J was trimmed by 4 bases and V by 3 bases; bases with no gene match: 7.

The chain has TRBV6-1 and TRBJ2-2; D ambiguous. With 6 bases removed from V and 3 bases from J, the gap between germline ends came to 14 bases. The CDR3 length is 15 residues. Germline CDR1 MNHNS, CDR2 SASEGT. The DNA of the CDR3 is TGTGCCAGCAGCTCGAGATCCCGGGACACCGGGGAGCTGTTTTTT. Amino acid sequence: CASSSRSRDTGELFF.

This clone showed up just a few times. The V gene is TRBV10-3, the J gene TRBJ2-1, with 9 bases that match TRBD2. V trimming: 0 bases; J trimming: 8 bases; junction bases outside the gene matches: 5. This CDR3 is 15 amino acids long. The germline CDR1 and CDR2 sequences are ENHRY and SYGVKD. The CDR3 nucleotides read TGTGCCATCAGTGAGTCGACCGGGACTAGCTATGAGCAGTTCTTC. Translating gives CAISESTGTSYEQFF.

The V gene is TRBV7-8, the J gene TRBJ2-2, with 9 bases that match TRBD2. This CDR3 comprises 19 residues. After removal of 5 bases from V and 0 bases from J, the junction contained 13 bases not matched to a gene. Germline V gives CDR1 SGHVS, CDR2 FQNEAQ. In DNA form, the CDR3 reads TGTGCCAGCAGCCCATCGAGCAACTTAGCGGGGGCGAACACCGGGGAGCTGTTTTTT. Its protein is CASSPSSNLAGANTGELFF.

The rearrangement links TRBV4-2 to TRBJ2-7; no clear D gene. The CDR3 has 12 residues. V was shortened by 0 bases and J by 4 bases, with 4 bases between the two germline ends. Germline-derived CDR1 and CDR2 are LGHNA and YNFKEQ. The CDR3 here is CASSQDLYEQYF. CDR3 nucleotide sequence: TGTGCCAGCAGCCAAGATCTGTACGAGCAGTACTTC.

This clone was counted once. Here the CDR3 DNA reads TGTGCCAGCAGCCAAGCCTTGACAGGGGGAAATTCACCCCTCCACTTT. Translated: CASSQALTGGNSPLHF. The V and J genes are TRBV4-2 and TRBJ1-6; 9 nucleotides agree with TRBD1. Per the germline V gene, CDR1 is LGHNA and CDR2 is YNFKEQ. CDR3 length: 16 residues. The J segment lost 7 bases and the V segment lost 1 base, leaving 5 bases of the junction unmatched.

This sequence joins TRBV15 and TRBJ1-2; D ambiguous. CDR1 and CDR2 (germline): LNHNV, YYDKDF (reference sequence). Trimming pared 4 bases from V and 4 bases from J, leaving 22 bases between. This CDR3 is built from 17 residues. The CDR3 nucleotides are TGTGCCACCAGCAAACGATCCCTCCGCTACTTGCGCTATGGCTACACCTTC. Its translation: CATSKRSLRYLRYGYTF.

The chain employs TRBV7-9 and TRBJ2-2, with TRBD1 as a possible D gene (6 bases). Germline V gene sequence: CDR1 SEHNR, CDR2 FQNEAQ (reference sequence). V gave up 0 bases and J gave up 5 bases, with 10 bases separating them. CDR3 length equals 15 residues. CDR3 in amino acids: CASSLATGQTGELFF. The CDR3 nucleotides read TGTGCCAGCAGCTTAGCTACAGGGCAAACCGGGGAGCTGTTTTTT.

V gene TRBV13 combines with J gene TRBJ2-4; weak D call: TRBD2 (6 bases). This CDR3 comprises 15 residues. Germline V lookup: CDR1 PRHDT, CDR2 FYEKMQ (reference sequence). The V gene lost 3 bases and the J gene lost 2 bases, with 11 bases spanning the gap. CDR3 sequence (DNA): TGTGCCAGCAGCTTGTGGGACTCACCCAAAAACATTCAGTACTTC. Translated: CASSLWDSPKNIQYF.

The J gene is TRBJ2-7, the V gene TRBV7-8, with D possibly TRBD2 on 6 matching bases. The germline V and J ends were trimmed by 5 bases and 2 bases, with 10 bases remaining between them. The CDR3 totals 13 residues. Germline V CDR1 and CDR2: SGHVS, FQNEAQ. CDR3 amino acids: CASSLRLAYEQYF. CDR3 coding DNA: TGTGCCAGCAGCCTGCGACTAGCCTACGAGCAGTACTTC.

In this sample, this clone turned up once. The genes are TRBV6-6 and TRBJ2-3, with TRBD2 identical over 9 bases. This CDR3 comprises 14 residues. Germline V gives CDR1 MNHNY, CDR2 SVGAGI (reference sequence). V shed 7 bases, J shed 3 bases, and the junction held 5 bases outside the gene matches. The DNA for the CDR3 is TGTGCCAGCAAAGGGACTAGCATAACAGATACGCAGTATTTT. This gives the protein CASKGTSITDTQYF.

CDR3 residues: CASGRDREGKRANYGYTF. The CDR3 coding sequence is TGTGCCAGCGGTCGGGACAGGGAGGGCAAAAGAGCTAACTATGGCTACACCTTC. The rearrangement joins TRBV2 to TRBJ1-2; 9 positions agree with TRBD1. V shed 8 bases, J shed 0 bases, and the junction held 16 bases outside the gene matches. Germline V gene data show CDR1 as SNHLY and CDR2 as FYNNEI. There are 18 residues in the CDR3.

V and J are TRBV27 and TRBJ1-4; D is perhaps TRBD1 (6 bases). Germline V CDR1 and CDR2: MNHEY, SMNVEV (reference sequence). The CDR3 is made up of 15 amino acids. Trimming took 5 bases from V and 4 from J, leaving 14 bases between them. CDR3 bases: TGTGCCAGCAGTCTACAGGGTATCTATAATGAAAAACTGTTTTTT. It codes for CASSLQGIYNEKLFF.

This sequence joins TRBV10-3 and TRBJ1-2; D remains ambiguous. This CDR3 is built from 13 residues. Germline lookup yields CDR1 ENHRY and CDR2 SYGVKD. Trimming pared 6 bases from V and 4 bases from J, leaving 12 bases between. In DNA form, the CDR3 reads TGTGCCATCAGGAGCCAGGCCACCTATGGCTACACCTTC. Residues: CAIRSQATYGYTF.

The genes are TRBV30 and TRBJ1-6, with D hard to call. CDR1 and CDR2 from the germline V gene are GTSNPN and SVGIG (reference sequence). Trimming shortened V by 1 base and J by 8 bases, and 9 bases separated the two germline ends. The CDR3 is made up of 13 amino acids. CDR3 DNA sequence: TGTGCCTGGAGTGCTTCGGGAGATTCACCCCTCCACTTT. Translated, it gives CAWSASGDSPLHF.

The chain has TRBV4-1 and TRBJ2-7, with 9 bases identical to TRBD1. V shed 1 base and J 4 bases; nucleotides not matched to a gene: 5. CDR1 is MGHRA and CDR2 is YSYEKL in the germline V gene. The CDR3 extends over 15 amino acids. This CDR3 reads CASSQVTGQGYEQYF. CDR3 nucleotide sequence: TGCGCCAGCAGCCAAGTTACGGGACAGGGTTACGAGCAGTACTTC.

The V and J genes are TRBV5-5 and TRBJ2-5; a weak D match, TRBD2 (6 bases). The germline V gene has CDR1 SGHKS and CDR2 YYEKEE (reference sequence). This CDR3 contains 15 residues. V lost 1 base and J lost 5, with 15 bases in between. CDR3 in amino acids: CASSLLRGKGETQYF. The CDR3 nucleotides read TGTGCCAGCAGCTTGCTACGGGGGAAAGGGGAGACCCAGTACTTC.